This T cell receptor (beta chain) was recovered during a study of T cell responses to AZD1222 COVID-19 vaccine. Study findings and constraints: Only a handful of people who got AZD1222 tested seropositive at baseline. It was only after the peak T cell response that any repertoires were sampled. Clonal diversity may have been underestimated in mostly white British donors.

The V gene's germline CDR1 is MDHEN and CDR2 SYDVKM. Trimming cost V 3 bases and J 10 bases, with 10 bases left between them. This CDR3 is built from 12 residues. Repertoires were generated with immunoSEQ multiplex PCR, while TCRdb's copy carries only in-frame clones and drops some. Altogether around 80,000 clones are present, 70% to 90% being singletons, with the ten largest covering 1.3%. With regard to this clone: Its antigen is as yet unknown.

The sample here was peripheral blood, taken 28 days after the second AZD1222 dose. The chain recombines TRBV28 with TRBJ2-1; no firm D call. This TCR was recovered from an adult who received the AZD1222 COVID-19 vaccine. CDR3 nucleotides: TGTGCCAGCAGTTTGGCCAGCCGGGAGCAGTTCTTC. Translating gives CASSLASREQFF.